This TCR beta chain was retrieved from a study of blood T cell repertoires in COVID-19. The data were produced by immunoSEQ multiplex PCR, yet TCRdb's version contains in-frame clones alone and is incomplete. This table has 300,000 to 400,000 clones, around 90% appearing once. The germline V gene has CDR1 SGHNT and CDR2 YYREEE (reference sequence). The V end was cut by 3 bases, the J end by 11 bases, with 17 bases between. The CDR3 runs to 13 residues. The chain recombines TRBV5-4 with TRBJ1-1; unclear D gene. The source material was peripheral blood. This receptor was identified in a woman between 25 and 40 years old with COVID-19, enrolled during active disease. CDR3 sequence: CASSSNLAGGAFF. The CDR3 DNA follows: TGTGCCAGCAGCTCGAACCTCGCGGGCGGCGCTTTCTTT.